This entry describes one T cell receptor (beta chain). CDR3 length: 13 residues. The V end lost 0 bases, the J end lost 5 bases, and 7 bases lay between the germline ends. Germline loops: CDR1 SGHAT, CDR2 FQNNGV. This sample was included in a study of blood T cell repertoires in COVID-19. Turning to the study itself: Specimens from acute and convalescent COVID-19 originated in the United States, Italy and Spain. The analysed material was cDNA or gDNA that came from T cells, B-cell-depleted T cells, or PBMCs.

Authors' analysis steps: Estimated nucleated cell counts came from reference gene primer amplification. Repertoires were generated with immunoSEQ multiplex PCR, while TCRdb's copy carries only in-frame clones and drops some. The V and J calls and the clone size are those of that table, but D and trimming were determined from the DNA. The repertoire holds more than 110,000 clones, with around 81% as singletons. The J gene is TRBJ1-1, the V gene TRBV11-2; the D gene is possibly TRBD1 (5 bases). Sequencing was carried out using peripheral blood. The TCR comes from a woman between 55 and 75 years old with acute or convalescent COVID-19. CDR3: CASSLDGGTEAFF. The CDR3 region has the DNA TGTGCCAGCAGCTTAGACGGGGGAACTGAAGCTTTCTTT.